This TCR beta chain was found in a study of blood T cell repertoires in COVID-19 (dated by TCRdb to the early 2020s). For context, the study as a whole: Collaborator samples came from the United States, Italy and Spain and covered acute and convalescent phases of COVID-19. The prospective study material was composed of cDNA or gDNA derived from T cells, B-cell-depleted T cells, or PBMCs. Where HLA class I and class II types were available, the types were taken from metadata supplied by the sample provider, not from assay-based typing. Subjects who had been exposed to COVID-19, were actively infected with it, or had recovered from it provided the deeply sampled blood TCRbeta repertoires that made up the dataset. A de-identified subject ID, COVID-19 status, age in years and sex were almost always included in the sample metadata. A freely available public database, intended as a resource for researchers studying the immune response to SARS-CoV-2, is where the repertoires were released. The samples were drawn from two sources: the first 160 participants of the ongoing ImmuneRACE study, and about 1,300 subjects contributed by 6 global collaborators. Beyond this particular receptor, the publication reports: Clinical and demographic metadata were provided uncurated, with the amount varying by source and participant.

Trimmed from V: 9 bases; trimmed from J: 5 bases; junction bases lacking a gene match: 12. The CDR3 measures 14 amino acids from cysteine to phenylalanine. Only the CDR3 DNA stays, 42 bases, in frame from base 1. CDR1 and CDR2, looked up from the germline V gene, are SGHRS and YFSETQ. This clone was seen a single time. The antigen this receptor binds is unknown. No base-level quality is on record; no much larger clone is a single base apart. Collaborating institutions collected whole blood in K2EDTA tubes following their own protocols. For TCRbeta analysis, collaborators shipped samples in one of three forms: frozen whole blood, isolated PBMCs, or DNA extracted from either of those sample types. TCRbeta CDR3 regions were amplified from genomic DNA by means of the immunoSEQ Assay, a bias-controlled multiplex PCR. Per the authors' processing: Within the assay, amplification of reference gene primers was used to estimate how many nucleated cells each sample contained. To quantify the absolute abundance of each unique TCRbeta CDR3 rearrangement, sequence reads were collapsed and filtered. For each sample, productive Simpson clonality was calculated as the square root of Simpson's diversity index across productive rearrangements. Imported from immuneACCESS, the table was reduced by TCRdb to in-frame sequences with V and J called. These copies leave out some clones; in studies compared against another copy, an unresolved V gene accounts for under half, and the cause of the remainder is not known. The DNA gave D and trimming, while V, J and clone size come from that table. The sample table shows about 210,000 clones, and 84% are seen once. The top ten clones comprise about 7.3% of the sample.

This TCR came from a woman in her forties or fifties with active or convalescent COVID-19. The sample consisted of peripheral blood. The rearranged segments are TRBV5-1 and TRBJ1-2; 8 junctional bases match TRBD1. The DNA sequence is given as TGCGCCACCAAGACAGGGGCCGGCGGATATGGCTACACCTTC. Its protein is CATKTGAGGYGYTF.